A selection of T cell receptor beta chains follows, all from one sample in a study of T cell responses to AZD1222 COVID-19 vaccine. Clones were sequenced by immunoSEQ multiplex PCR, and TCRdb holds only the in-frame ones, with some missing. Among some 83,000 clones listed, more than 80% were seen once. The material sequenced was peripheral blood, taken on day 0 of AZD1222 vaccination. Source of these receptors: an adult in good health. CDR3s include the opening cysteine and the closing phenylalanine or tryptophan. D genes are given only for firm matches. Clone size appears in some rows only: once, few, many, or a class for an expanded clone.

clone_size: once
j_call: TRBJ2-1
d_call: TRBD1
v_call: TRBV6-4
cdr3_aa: CASSGQGVEGQFF
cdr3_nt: TGTGCCAGCAGTGGACAGGGGGTTGAGGGTCAGTTCTTC

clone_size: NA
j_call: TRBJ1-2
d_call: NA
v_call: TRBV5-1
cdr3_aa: CASSWDRPNYGYTF
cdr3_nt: TGCGCCAGCAGCTGGGACCGTCCTAACTATGGCTACACCTTC

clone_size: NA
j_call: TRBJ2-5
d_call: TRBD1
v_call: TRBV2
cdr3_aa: CASPGTGRVTQYF
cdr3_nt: TGTGCCAGCCCTGGGACAGGGCGGGTGACCCAGTACTTC

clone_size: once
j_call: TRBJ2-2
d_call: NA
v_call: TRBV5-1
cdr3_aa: CASSFAGATGELFF
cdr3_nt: TGCGCCAGCAGCTTCGCAGGTGCCACCGGGGAGCTGTTTTTT

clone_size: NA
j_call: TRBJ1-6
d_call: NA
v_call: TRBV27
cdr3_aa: CASRSVRGRQVLDSPLHF
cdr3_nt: TGTGCCAGCAGATCAGTTCGAGGCAGGCAGGTTCTGGATTCACCCCTCCACTTT

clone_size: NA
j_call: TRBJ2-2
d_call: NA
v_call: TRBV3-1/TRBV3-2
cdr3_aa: CASTRETGELFF
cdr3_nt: TGTGCCAGCACTAGGGAAACCGGGGAGCTGTTTTTT

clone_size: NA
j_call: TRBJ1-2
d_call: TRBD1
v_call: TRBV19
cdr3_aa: CASSPTWDRVNYGYTF
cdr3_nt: TGTGCCAGTAGTCCAACCTGGGACAGGGTTAACTATGGCTACACCTTC

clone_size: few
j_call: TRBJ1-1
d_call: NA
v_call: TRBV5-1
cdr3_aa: CASSAGLANTEAFF
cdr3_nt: TGCGCCAGCAGCGCGGGACTCGCGAACACTGAAGCTTTCTTT

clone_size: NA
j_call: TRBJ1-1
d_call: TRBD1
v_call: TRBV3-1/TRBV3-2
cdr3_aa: CASSPRTTGGVKTEAFF
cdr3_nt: TGTGCCAGCAGCCCCAGGACGACAGGGGGGGTGAAAACTGAAGCTTTCTTT

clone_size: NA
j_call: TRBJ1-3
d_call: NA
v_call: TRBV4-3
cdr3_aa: CASSQDQVQGNTIYF
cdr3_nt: TGCGCCAGCAGCCAAGATCAGGTCCAGGGAAACACCATATATTTT

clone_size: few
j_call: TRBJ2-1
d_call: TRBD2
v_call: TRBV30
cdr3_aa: CAWSPKGLAVENEQFF
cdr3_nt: TGTGCCTGGAGTCCTAAGGGACTAGCGGTCGAGAATGAGCAGTTCTTC

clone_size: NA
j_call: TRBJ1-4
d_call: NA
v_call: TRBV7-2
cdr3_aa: CASSGGRWNEKLFF
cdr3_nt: TGTGCCAGCAGTGGGGGACGATGGAATGAAAAACTGTTTTTT

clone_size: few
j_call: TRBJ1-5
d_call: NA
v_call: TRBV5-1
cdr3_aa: CASSLDNNQPQHF
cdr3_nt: TGCGCCAGCAGCTTGGACAACAATCAGCCCCAGCATTTT

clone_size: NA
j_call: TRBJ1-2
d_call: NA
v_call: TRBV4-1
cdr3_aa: CASSQALAQGYTF
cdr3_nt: TGCGCCAGCAGCCAAGCGCTCGCGCAGGGCTACACCTTC

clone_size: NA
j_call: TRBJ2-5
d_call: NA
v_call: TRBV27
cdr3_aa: CASSSRVYGGVETQYF
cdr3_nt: TGTGCCAGCAGTTCCAGGGTTTACGGGGGAGTGGAGACCCAGTACTTC